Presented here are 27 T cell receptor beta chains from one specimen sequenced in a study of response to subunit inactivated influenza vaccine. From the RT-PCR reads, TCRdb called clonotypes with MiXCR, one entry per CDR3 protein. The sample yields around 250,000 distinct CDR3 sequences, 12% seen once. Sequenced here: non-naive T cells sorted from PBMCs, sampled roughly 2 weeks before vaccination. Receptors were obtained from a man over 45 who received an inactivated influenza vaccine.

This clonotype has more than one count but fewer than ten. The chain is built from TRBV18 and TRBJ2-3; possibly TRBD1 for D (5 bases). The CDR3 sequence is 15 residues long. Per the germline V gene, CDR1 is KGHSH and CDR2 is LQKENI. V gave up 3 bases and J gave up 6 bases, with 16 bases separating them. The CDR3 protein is CASSPGLHPGDTQYF. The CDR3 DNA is TGTGCCAGCTCACCGGGGCTACACCCGGGCGATACGCAGTATTTT.

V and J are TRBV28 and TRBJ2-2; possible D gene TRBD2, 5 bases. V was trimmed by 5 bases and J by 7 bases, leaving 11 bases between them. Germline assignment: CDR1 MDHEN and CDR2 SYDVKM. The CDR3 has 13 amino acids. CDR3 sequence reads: CASSPPGYGELFF. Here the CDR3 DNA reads TGTGCCAGCAGTCCCCCGGGGTACGGGGAGCTGTTTTTT.

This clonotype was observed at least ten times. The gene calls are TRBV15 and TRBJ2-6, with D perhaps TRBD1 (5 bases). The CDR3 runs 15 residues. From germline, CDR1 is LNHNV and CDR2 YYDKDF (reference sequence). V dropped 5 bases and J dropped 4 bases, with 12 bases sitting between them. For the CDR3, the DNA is TGTGCCACCAGCTCCCGGACAACCGGGGCCAACGTCCTGACTTTC. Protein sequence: CATSSRTTGANVLTF. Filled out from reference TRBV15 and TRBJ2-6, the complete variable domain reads DAMVIQNPRYQVTQFGKPVTLSCSQTLNHNVMYWYQQKSSQAPKLLFHYYDKDFNNEADTPDNFQSRRPNTSFCFLDIRSPGLGDTAMYLCATSSRTTGANVLTFGAGSRLTVL.

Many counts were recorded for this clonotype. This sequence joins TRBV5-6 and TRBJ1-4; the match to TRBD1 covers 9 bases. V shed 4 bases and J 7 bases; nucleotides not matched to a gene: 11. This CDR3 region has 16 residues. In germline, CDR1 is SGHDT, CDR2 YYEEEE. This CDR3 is CASSKMTGTGREKLFF. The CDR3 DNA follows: TGTGCCAGCAGCAAGATGACCGGGACAGGGCGTGAAAAACTGTTTTTT.

CDR3 residues: CASSLPGASDTQYF. CDR3 coding DNA: TGTGCCAGCAGTTTGCCGGGTGCGTCAGATACGCAGTATTTT. The chain links TRBV12-3 or TRBV12-4 to TRBJ2-3; no clear D gene. CDR3 length: 14 amino acids. V was pared by 3 bases and J by 4 bases, with 11 bases between.

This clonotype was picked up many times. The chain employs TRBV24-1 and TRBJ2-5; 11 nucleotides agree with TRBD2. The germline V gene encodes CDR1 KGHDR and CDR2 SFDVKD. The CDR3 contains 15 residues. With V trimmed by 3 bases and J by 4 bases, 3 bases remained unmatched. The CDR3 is CATSDRTSGPETQYF. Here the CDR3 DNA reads TGTGCCACCAGTGATCGGACTAGCGGGCCAGAGACCCAGTACTTC.

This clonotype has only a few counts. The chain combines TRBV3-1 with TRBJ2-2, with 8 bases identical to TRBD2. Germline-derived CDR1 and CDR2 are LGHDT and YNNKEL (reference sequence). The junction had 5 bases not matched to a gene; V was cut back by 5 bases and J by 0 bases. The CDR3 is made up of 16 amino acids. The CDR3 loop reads CASSDPGLANTGELFF. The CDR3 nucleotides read TGTGCCAGCAGCGATCCGGGACTAGCGAACACCGGGGAGCTGTTTTTT. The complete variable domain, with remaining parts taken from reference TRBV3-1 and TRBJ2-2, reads DTAVSQTPKYLVTQMGNDKSIKCEQNLGHDTMYWYKQDSKKFLKIMFSYNNKELIINETVPNRFSPKSPDKAHLNLHINSLELGDSAVYFCASSDPGLANTGELFFGEGSRLTVL.

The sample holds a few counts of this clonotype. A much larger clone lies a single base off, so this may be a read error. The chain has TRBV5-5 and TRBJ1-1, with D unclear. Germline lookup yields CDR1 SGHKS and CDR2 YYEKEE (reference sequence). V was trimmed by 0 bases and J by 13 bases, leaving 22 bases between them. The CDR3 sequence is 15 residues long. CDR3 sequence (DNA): TGTGCCAGCAGCTTGGTTGGCGGACCCACCGCCGGGGTTTTCTTT. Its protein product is CASSLVGGPTAGVFF.

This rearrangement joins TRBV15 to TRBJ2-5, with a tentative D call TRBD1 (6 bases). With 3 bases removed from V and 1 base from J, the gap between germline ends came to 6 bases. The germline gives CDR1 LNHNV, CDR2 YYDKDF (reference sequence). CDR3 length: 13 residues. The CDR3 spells CATSRTGQETQYF. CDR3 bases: TGTGCCACCAGCAGGACAGGCCAAGAGACCCAGTACTTC.

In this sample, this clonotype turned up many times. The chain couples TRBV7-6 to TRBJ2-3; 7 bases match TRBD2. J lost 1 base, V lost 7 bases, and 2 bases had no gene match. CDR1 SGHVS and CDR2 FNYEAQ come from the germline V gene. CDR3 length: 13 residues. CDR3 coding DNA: TGTGCCAGCAAACGGGGGGGCACAGATACGCAGTATTTT. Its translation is CASKRGGTDTQYF.

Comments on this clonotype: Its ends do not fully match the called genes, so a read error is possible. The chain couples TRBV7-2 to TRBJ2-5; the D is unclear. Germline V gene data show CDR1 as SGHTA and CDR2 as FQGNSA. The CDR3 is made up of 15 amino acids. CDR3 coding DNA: TGTGTCAGCAGCTTAACCCCGGGCAGACAAGAGACCCAGTACTTC. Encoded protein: CVSSLTPGRQETQYF. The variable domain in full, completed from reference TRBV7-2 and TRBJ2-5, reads GAGVSQSPSNKVTEKGKDVELRCDPISGHTALYWYRQSLGQGLEFLIYFQGNSAPDKSGLPSDRFSAERTGGSVSTLTIQRTQQEDSAVYLCVSSLTPGRQETQYFGPGTRLLVL.

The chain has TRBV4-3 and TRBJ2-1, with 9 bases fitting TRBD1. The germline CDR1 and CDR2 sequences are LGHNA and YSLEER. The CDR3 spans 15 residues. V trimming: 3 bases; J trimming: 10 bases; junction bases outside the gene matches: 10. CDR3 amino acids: CASSHLTGGVWEQFF. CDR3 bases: TGCGCCAGCAGCCATTTGACAGGGGGTGTATGGGAGCAGTTCTTC.

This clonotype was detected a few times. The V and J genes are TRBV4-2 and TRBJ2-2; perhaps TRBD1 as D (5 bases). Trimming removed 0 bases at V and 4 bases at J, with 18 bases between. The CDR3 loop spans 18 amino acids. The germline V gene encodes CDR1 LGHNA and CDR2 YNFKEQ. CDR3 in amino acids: CASSQDPARAGFTGELFF. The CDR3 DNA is TGTGCCAGCAGCCAAGATCCCGCTCGGGCAGGGTTCACCGGGGAGCTGTTTTTT.

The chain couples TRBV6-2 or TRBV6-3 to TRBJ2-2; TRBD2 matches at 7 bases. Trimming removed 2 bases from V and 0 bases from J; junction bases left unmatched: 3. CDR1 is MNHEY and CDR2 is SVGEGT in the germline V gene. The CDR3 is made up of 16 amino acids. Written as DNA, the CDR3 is TGTGCCAGCAGTTACGGGAGGGGTCCGAACACCGGGGAGCTGTTTTTT. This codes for CASSYGRGPNTGELFF.

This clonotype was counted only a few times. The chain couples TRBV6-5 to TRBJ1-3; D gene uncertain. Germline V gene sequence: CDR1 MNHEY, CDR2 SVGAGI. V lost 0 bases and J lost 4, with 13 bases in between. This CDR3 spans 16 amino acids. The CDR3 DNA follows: TGTGCCAGCAGTTACTCGGCCCCCTACGGGGGAAACACCATATATTTT. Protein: CASSYSAPYGGNTIYF.

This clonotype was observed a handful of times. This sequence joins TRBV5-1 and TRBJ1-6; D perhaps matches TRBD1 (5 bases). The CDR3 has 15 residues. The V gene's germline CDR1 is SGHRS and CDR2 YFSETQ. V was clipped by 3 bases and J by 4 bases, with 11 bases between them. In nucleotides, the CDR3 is TGCGCCAGCAGCTCAGGGACTGCGTATAATTCACCCCTCCACTTT. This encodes CASSSGTAYNSPLHF.

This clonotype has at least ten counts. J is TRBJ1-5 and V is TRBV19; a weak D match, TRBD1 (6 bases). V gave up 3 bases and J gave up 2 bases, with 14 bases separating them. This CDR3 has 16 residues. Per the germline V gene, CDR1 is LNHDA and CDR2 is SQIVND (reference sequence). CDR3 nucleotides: TGTGCCAGTAGTATCACAGGGATGAGGGGCAATCAGCCCCAGCATTTT. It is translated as CASSITGMRGNQPQHF.

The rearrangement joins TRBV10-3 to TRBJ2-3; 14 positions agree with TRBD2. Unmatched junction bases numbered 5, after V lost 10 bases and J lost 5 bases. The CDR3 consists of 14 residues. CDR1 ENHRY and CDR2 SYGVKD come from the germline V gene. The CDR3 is CATTSGGAKDTQYF. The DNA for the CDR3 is TGTGCCACGACTAGCGGGGGGGCCAAAGATACGCAGTATTTT.

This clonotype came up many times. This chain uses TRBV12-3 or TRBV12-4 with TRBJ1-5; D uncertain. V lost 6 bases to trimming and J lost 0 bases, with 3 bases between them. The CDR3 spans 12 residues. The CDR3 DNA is TGTGCCAGCAGATATAGCAATCAGCCCCAGCATTTT. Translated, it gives CASRYSNQPQHF.

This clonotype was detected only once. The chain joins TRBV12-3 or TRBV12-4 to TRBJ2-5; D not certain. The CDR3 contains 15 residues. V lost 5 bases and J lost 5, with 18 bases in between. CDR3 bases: TGTGCCAGCAGTCTTAACCCGACTGGAAGTGAGACCCAGTACTTC. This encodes CASSLNPTGSETQYF.

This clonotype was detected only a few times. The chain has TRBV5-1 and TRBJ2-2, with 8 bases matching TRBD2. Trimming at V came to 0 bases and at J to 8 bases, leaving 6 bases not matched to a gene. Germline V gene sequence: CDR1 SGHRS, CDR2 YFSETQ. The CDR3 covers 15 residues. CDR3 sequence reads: CASSLEGLASGELFF. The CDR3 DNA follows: TGCGCCAGCAGCTTGGAAGGACTAGCATCTGGGGAGCTGTTTTTT.

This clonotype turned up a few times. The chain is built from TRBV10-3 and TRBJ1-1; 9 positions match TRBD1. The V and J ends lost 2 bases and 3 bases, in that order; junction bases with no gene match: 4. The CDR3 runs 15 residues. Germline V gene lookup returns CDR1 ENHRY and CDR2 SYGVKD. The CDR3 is CAISEVTGGYTEAFF. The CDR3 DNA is TGTGCCATCAGTGAGGTGACAGGGGGATACACTGAAGCTTTCTTT.

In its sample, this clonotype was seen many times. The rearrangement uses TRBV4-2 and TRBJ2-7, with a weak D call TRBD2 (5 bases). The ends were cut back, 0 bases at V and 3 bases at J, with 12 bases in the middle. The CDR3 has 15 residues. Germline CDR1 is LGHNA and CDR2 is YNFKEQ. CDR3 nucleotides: TGTGCCAGCAGCCAAGATGATTCGGGGAGCTACGAGCAGTACTTC. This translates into CASSQDDSGSYEQYF.

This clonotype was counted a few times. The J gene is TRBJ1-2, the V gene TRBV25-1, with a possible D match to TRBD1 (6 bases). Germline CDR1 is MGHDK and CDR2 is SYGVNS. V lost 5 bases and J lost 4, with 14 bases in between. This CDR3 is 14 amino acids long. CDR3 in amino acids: CASSRGGSRYGYTF. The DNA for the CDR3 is TGTGCCAGCAGTAGGGGGGGGTCTCGCTATGGCTACACCTTC.

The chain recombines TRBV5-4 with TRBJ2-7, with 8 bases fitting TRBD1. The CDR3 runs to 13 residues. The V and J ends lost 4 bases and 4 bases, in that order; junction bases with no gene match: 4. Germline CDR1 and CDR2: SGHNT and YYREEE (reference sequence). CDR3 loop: CASSQGAQYEQYF. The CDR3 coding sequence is TGTGCCAGCAGCCAGGGGGCTCAGTACGAGCAGTACTTC.

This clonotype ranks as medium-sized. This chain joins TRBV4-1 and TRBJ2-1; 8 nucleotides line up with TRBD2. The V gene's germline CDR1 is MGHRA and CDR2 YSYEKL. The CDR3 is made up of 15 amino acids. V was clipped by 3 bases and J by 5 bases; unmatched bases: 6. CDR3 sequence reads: CASSHDGGAHNEQFF. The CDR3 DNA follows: TGCGCCAGCAGCCATGACGGGGGGGCCCACAATGAGCAGTTCTTC.

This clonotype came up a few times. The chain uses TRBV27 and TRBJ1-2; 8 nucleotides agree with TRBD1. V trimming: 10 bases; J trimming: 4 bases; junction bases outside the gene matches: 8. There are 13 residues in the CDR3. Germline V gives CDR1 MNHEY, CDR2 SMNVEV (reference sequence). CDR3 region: CATYRGSRYGYTF. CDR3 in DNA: TGTGCCACGTACAGGGGGTCGCGCTATGGCTACACCTTC.